This TCR beta chain stems from a study of blood T cell repertoires in COVID-19. At the level of the study: Whether acute or convalescent, the COVID-19 samples came from the United States, Italy and Spain.

This CDR3 is built from 14 residues. CDR1 and CDR2 (germline): SNHLY, FYNNEI. Trimming shortened V by 6 bases and J by 0 bases, and 8 bases separated the two germline ends. Assay: immunoSEQ multiplex PCR; the TCRdb copy retains only in-frame clones and omits some. The data hold about 190,000 clones, with over 80% observed a single time. The rearrangement joins TRBV2 to TRBJ1-4; D call uncertain. The sequence derives from a woman aged 40 to 49 with acute or convalescent COVID-19. Sequencing was carried out using peripheral blood. The CDR3 region is CASRSTSTNEKLFF. Written as DNA, the CDR3 is TGTGCCAGCAGGTCCACATCAACTAATGAAAAACTGTTTTTT.